This TCR beta chain was captured by sequencing in a study of shared clonotypes between healthy human individuals. Regarding the study as a whole: The authors sampled blood alone, and tissue repertoires likely differ. Having only a few donors restricted how much genetic and exposure-history diversity was captured.

Produced via immunoSEQ multiplex PCR; TCRdb's table is partial and in-frame only. The sample carries about 2.2 million clones, 90% to 95% recorded once. The V end was cut by 0 bases, the J end by 7 bases, with 14 bases between. The CDR3 runs to 15 residues. Germline CDR1 reads SGDLS; CDR2 reads YYNGEE. In regard to this clone: Its antigen remains unknown.

The naive CD8 population came from CD45RO-negative cells selected for CCR7, without terminally differentiated effector memory CD45RA+ cells. The sequence derives from a man younger than 35 in good health. Some clones in this sample may be carry-over from other donors' samples. The sample was naive CD8+ T cells from PBMCs. This rearrangement joins TRBV9 to TRBJ1-5, with TRBD1 as a possible D gene (6 bases). DNA for the CDR3: TGTGCCAGCAGCGTAGTCGGGGGCGCGGGACAGCCCCAGCATTTT. Its protein is CASSVVGGAGQPQHF.